What follows are 7 T cell receptor beta chains derived from one specimen sequenced in a study of T cell responses to AZD1222 COVID-19 vaccine (dated by TCRdb to about 2021). Explained via the paper, the time point label denotes: baseline before first vaccination. The library was generated by the immunoSEQ multiplex PCR assay. TCRdb provides this immuneACCESS table in a form limited to in-frame rearrangements. Some clones are lacking; in checked studies, under half of them reflect an unresolved V gene, and why the rest are absent is not known. The sample table shows about 260,000 clones, and 90% to 95% are seen once. About 0.5% of the sample rests with the top ten. The specimen was peripheral blood, collected on day 0 of AZD1222 vaccination. These receptors were collected from an adult in good health.

This clone was detected only a few times. The chain joins TRBV7-3 to TRBJ1-1, with D tentatively TRBD1 (5 bases). The length of the CDR3 is 13 residues. Germline V gene lookup returns CDR1 SGHTA and CDR2 FQGTGA. V lost 2 bases and J lost 1, with 5 bases in between. The CDR3 loop reads CASSLDRNTEAFF. In DNA, the CDR3 is TGTGCCAGCAGCTTAGACAGGAACACTGAAGCTTTCTTT.

V and J are TRBV14 and TRBJ1-2, with D perhaps matching TRBD1 (5 bases). V lost 1 base and J 8 bases, leaving 14 bases between the germline ends. Germline V gene data show CDR1 as SGHDN and CDR2 as FVKESK. CDR3 length equals 14 residues. The CDR3 is CASSQGRGYGGYTF. In nucleotides, the CDR3 is TGTGCCAGCAGCCAAGGTCGGGGGTATGGGGGCTACACCTTC.

The chain employs TRBV7-2 and TRBJ1-5; 7 positions agree with TRBD1. CDR3 size: 15 residues. J gave up 5 bases and V 1 base, and 5 bases lay outside the gene matches. Germline V gene lookup returns CDR1 SGHTA and CDR2 FQGNSA. CDR3 DNA sequence: TGTGCCAGCAGCTTAGTTGCCAGGGGGGATCAGCCCCAGCATTTT. This gives the protein CASSLVARGDQPQHF.

The chain joins TRBV30 to TRBJ1-3, with 9 bases that match TRBD1. Germline values: CDR1 GTSNPN, CDR2 SVGIG (reference sequence). V was clipped by 1 base and J by 4 bases; unmatched bases: 11. This CDR3 is built from 17 residues. CDR3 nucleotides: TGTGCCTGGAGTGCGGGACAGGGAAATTTTTTCGGAAACACCATATATTTT. Protein: CAWSAGQGNFFGNTIYF.

This clone has just a few counts. CDR3 bases: TGTGCCAGCAAAAGAGGGCTAGCGGGAGGTTTGGCAGAGACCCAGTACTTC. Its translation: CASKRGLAGGLAETQYF. The chain couples TRBV28 to TRBJ2-5; 11 nucleotides line up with TRBD2. This CDR3 is 17 amino acids long. The germline CDR1 and CDR2 sequences are MDHEN and SYDVKM. V gave up 7 bases and J gave up 4 bases; unmatched junction bases: 14.

This chain links TRBV6-1 with TRBJ1-5; the D gene is possibly TRBD1 (5 bases). The CDR3 is made up of 14 amino acids. V lost 2 bases and J 7 bases, leaving 12 bases between the germline ends. Per germline, CDR1 MNHNS and CDR2 SASEGT. The DNA for the CDR3 is TGTGCCAGCAGTGAAATACAGGTTCGGCAGCCCCAGCATTTT. This encodes CASSEIQVRQPQHF.

The chain recombines TRBV19 with TRBJ1-1; a weak D match, TRBD1 (5 bases). Germline CDR1 reads LNHDA; CDR2 reads SQIVND (reference sequence). V shed 4 bases and J shed 1 base, with 16 bases lying between them. The CDR3 extends over 16 amino acids. The CDR3 region has the DNA TGTGCCAGTAGTACCGGGGCAGTCTATTGGAACACTGAAGCTTTCTTT. Protein: CASSTGAVYWNTEAFF. Supplemented by reference TRBV19 and TRBJ1-1, the full variable domain reads DGGITQSPKYLFRKEGQNVTLSCEQNLNHDAMYWYRQDPGQGLRLIYYSQIVNDFQKGDIAEGYSVSREKKESFPLTVTSAQKNPTAFYLCASSTGAVYWNTEAFFGQGTRLTVV.